Following are 7 T cell receptor beta chains from one sample sequenced in a study of T cell responses to AZD1222 COVID-19 vaccine. Produced via immunoSEQ multiplex PCR; TCRdb's table is partial and in-frame only. The repertoire holds 200,000 to 250,000 clones, with roughly 94% as singletons. Sequencing used peripheral blood, obtained 28 days after the second dose of the MenACWY control vaccine. The receptors stem from an adult who received the MenACWY meningococcal vaccine as a control.

A single count supports this clone. CDR3 sequence reads: CASSLGARPDYGYTF. The CDR3 bases are TGCGCCAGCAGCTTGGGAGCCAGGCCGGATTATGGCTACACCTTC. The chain employs TRBV5-1 and TRBJ1-2; D remains ambiguous. In germline, CDR1 is SGHRS, CDR2 YFSETQ. This CDR3 is built from 15 residues. Between the trimmed V and J ends, which lost 0 bases and 5 bases, there was a span of 14 bases.

V and J are TRBV7-3 and TRBJ1-1; 7 positions agree with TRBD1. The V and J ends lost 5 bases and 0 bases, in that order; junction bases with no gene match: 9. The CDR3 is made up of 16 amino acids. The germline V gene has CDR1 SGHTA and CDR2 FQGTGA. CDR3 in amino acids: CASSPRQGPMNTEAFF. The CDR3 DNA sequence: TGTGCCAGCAGCCCCAGACAGGGACCGATGAACACTGAAGCTTTCTTT.

This clone appeared once. This chain links TRBV5-1 with TRBJ2-1; the match to TRBD1 covers 11 bases. CDR1 is SGHRS and CDR2 is YFSETQ in the germline V gene. This CDR3 is 15 amino acids long. V lost 0 bases, J lost 11 bases, and 7 bases stayed unmatched. Written as DNA, the CDR3 is TGCGCCAGCAGCTTGGATGGACAGGGGGCGAAGAAGCAGTTCTTC. It is translated as CASSLDGQGAKKQFF.

The chain couples TRBV19 to TRBJ1-1; a possible D gene is TRBD1 (6 bases). Germline values: CDR1 LNHDA, CDR2 SQIVND (reference sequence). V lost 3 bases to trimming and J lost 1 base, with 12 bases between them. There are 15 residues in the CDR3. The CDR3 is CASSMRPDRNTEAFF. Here the CDR3 DNA reads TGTGCCAGTAGTATGCGCCCGGACAGGAACACTGAAGCTTTCTTT.

The chain recombines TRBV10-3 with TRBJ1-1; no clear D. V lost 6 bases to trimming and J lost 6 bases, with 8 bases between them. Germline-derived CDR1 and CDR2 are ENHRY and SYGVKD. This CDR3 region has 11 residues. CDR3 in DNA: TGTGCCATCAGGGAACTCGCTGAAGCTTTCTTT. Translated, it gives CAIRELAEAFF.

This chain uses TRBV18 with TRBJ2-6; D call uncertain. The germline V gene has CDR1 KGHSH and CDR2 LQKENI. The CDR3 contains 16 residues. Trimming cost V 3 bases and J 0 bases, with 9 bases left between them. The CDR3 reads CASSPSSPSGANVLTF. The DNA of the CDR3 is TGTGCCAGCTCACCCTCTTCGCCCTCTGGGGCCAACGTCCTGACTTTC.

The chain joins TRBV19 to TRBJ2-7; 8 bases fit TRBD1. The CDR3 consists of 13 residues. Trimming at V came to 5 bases and at J to 4 bases, leaving 4 bases not matched to a gene. CDR1 and CDR2 from the germline V gene are LNHDA and SQIVND (reference sequence). The CDR3 protein is CASSVGQGYEQYF. The CDR3 nucleotides read TGTGCCAGTAGTGTTGGACAGGGTTACGAGCAGTACTTC.